This TCR beta chain was documented in a study of CD8+CD57+ T cells in acquired aplastic anemia. As for the study in general: Around 10 million reads were obtained on average for healthy donor CD4+ cells.

TCR beta VDJ combinations and CDR3 sequences were profiled from genomic DNA. TCRdb redid the calling of the reads with MiXCR, one entry per CDR3 protein. The sample has 400,000 to 450,000 distinct CDR3 sequences, under 80% seen once; the top ten hold approximately 4%. To note about this clonotype: Compared with germline, one end of the junction differs, possibly owing to a read error.

The CDR3 length is 17 residues. CDR1 is KGHDR and CDR2 is SFDVKD in the germline V gene. This clonotype originated in a human donor in good health, serving as a control. Source material: sorted CD4+, CD8+, or CD8+CD57+ T cells (not recorded which) from PBMCs. This chain joins TRBV24-1 and TRBJ1-5; possibly TRBD1 for D (5 bases). CDR3 in DNA: TGTGCCTCCAGTGACCCAGACAGCCAGCGGCGGGATCAGCCCCAGCATTTT. As protein: CASSDPDSQRRDQPQHF.